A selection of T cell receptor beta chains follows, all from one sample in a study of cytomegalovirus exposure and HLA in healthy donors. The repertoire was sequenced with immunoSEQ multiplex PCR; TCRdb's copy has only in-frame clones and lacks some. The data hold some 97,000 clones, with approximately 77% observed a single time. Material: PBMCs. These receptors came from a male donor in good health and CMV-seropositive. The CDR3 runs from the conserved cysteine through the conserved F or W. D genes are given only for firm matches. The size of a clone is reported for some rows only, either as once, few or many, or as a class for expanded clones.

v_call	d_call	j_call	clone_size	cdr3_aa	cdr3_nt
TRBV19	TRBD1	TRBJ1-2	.	CAGGTAYGYTF	TGTGCCGGCGGGACAGCATATGGCTACACCTTC
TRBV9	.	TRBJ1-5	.	CASSLGLLNQPQHF	TGTGCCAGCAGTCTGGGACTTTTGAATCAGCCCCAGCATTTT
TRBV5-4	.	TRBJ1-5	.	CASSLGGGGAGQPQHF	TGTGCCAGCAGCTTGGGAGGAGGGGGGGCCGGTCAGCCCCAGCATTTT
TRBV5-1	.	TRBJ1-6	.	CASSFSSVKRSYNSPLHF	TGCGCCAGCAGCTTTAGCAGCGTCAAGAGGTCCTATAATTCACCCCTCCACTTT
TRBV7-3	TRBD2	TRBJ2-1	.	CASSFIAGGPNEQFF	TGTGCCAGCAGCTTCATAGCGGGGGGGCCAAATGAGCAGTTCTTC
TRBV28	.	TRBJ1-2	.	CASSPTYYREFNYGYTF	TGTGCCAGCAGTCCGACCTATTACAGGGAATTCAACTATGGCTACACCTTC
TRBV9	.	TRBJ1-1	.	CASSVGGGRLEAFF	TGTGCCAGCAGCGTAGGCGGGGGGCGACTTGAAGCTTTCTTT
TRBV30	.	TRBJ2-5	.	CAWSRGRGKTQYF	TGTGCCTGGAGTAGAGGTCGCGGGAAGACCCAGTACTTC
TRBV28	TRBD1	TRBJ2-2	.	CASRSGQGTTGELFF	TGTGCCAGCAGGTCTGGACAGGGCACCACCGGGGAGCTGTTTTTT
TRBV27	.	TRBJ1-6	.	CASSLGQYNSPLHF	TGTGCCAGCAGTCTAGGACAGTATAATTCACCCCTCCACTTT
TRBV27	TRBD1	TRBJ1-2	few	CASSLLNPTGAKSGYTF	TGTGCCAGCAGTCTATTAAATCCGACAGGGGCGAAGTCGGGCTACACCTTC
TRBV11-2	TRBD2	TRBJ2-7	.	CASSLEAGGSYEQYF	TGTGCCAGCAGCTTAGAAGCGGGGGGCTCCTACGAGCAGTACTTC
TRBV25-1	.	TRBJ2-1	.	CASSEFARGGNEQFF	TGTGCCAGCAGTGAATTTGCCAGGGGTGGCAATGAGCAGTTCTTC
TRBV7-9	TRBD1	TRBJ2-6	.	CASSSPWTGGSGANVLTF	TGTGCCAGCAGCTCCCCGTGGACAGGGGGCTCCGGGGCCAACGTCCTGACTTTC
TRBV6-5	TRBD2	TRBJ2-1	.	CASSAGTSGNEQFF	TGTGCCAGCAGTGCTGGGACTAGCGGCAATGAGCAGTTCTTC
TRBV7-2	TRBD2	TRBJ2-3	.	CASSLEETSGWSDTQYF	TGTGCCAGCAGCTTAGAAGAGACTAGCGGGTGGAGCGATACGCAGTATTTT
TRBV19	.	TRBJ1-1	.	CASSPTDSIAFF	TGTGCCAGTAGTCCGACGGACAGTATAGCTTTCTTT
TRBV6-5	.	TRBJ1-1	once	CASSYGGGEAFF	TGTGCCAGCAGTTACGGGGGCGGTGAAGCTTTCTTT
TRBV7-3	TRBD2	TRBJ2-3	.	CASSTGLASRDTQYF	TGTGCCAGCAGCACCGGACTAGCGTCTAGGGATACGCAGTATTTT
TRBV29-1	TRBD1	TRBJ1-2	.	CSATGNRGGYTF	TGCAGCGCGACAGGGAATAGGGGTGGCTACACCTTC
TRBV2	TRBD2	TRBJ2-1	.	CASTPISGGAYEQFF	TGTGCCAGCACGCCCATTAGCGGGGGGGCGTATGAGCAGTTCTTC
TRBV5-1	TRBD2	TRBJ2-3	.	CASSPRGATLTDTQYF	TGCGCCAGCAGCCCGCGGGGGGCCACTCTCACAGATACGCAGTATTTT
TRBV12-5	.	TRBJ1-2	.	CASGTGTLYGYTF	TGTGCTAGTGGGACCGGGACACTCTATGGCTACACCTTC
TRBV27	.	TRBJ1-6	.	CASSLSRLSPLHF	TGTGCCAGCAGTTTATCCCGTCTGTCACCCCTCCACTTT
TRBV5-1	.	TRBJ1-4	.	CASSPDSGGAAEKLFF	TGCGCCAGCAGCCCGGACTCCGGGGGGGCAGCTGAAAAACTGTTTTTT
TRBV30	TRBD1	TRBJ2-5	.	CAWTYTRQGAGETQYF	TGTGCCTGGACCTATACGCGACAGGGGGCTGGGGAGACCCAGTACTTC
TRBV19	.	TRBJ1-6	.	CASNLRGIYNSPLHF	TGTGCCAGTAACCTCCGGGGGATCTATAATTCACCCCTCCACTTT
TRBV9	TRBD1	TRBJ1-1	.	CASSEPGQGDTEAFF	TGTGCCAGCAGCGAGCCGGGACAGGGGGATACTGAAGCTTTCTTT
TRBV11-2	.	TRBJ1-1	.	CASSLAGAEAFF	TGTGCCAGCAGCTTAGCCGGGGCTGAAGCTTTCTTT
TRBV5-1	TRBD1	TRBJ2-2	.	CASSWRTGHTGELFF	TGCGCCAGCAGCTGGAGGACAGGGCACACCGGGGAGCTGTTTTTT
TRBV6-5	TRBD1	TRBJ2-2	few	CASRPGQGHTGELFF	TGTGCCAGCAGACCGGGACAGGGACACACCGGGGAGCTGTTTTTT
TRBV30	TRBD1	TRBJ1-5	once	CAWSTGTDNQPQHF	TGTGCCTGGTCCACCGGGACAGACAATCAGCCCCAGCATTTT
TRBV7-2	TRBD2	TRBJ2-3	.	CASSLTSGGTDTQYF	TGTGCCAGCAGCTTAACTAGCGGGGGCACAGATACGCAGTATTTT
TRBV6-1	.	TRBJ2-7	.	CASSVTASRGVYEQYF	TGTGCCAGCAGTGTTACGGCTTCGAGAGGCGTCTACGAGCAGTACTTC
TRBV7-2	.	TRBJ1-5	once	CASSPYANQPQHF	TGTGCCAGCAGCCCCTATGCCAATCAGCCCCAGCATTTT
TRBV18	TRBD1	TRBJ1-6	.	CASSPNRQGNNSPLHF	TGTGCCAGCTCACCTAACCGACAGGGGAATAATTCACCCCTCCACTTT
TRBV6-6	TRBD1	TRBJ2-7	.	CASNLGTGLYEQYF	TGTGCCAGCAATCTTGGGACAGGACTATACGAGCAGTACTTC
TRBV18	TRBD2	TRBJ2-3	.	CASSPTAGLVEYF	TGTGCCAGCTCACCCACGGCGGGACTAGTGGAGTATTTT
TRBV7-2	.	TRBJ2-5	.	CASSLDSQETQYF	TGTGCCAGCAGCTTAGACAGCCAAGAGACCCAGTACTTC
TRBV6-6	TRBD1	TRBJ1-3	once	CASSWGQPSGNTIYF	TGTGCCAGCAGTTGGGGACAGCCCTCTGGAAACACCATATATTTT
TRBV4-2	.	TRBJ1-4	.	CASSQGRYGSEKLFF	TGTGCCAGCAGCCAAGGGAGATACGGAAGCGAAAAACTGTTTTTT
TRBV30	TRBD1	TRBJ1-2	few	CAWSLTGGIYGYTF	TGTGCCTGGAGTTTGACAGGGGGCATCTATGGCTACACCTTC
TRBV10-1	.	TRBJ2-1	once	CASSFDRQQFF	TGCGCCAGCAGTTTTGACAGACAGCAGTTCTTC
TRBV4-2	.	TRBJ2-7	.	CASSPTGVYEQYF	TGTGCCAGCAGCCCCACAGGAGTCTACGAGCAGTACTTC
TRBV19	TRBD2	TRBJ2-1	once	CASSVGARDYHNEQFF	TGTGCCAGTAGTGTTGGGGCTCGGGACTATCACAATGAGCAGTTCTTC
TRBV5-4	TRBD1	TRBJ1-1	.	CASSLEQGGTEAFF	TGTGCCAGCAGCTTGGAGCAGGGGGGAACTGAAGCTTTCTTT
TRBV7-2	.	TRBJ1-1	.	CASSLVDLGSTEAFF	TGTGCCAGCAGCTTAGTTGATCTGGGGAGCACTGAAGCTTTCTTT
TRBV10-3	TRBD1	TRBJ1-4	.	CAIGQGGDNEKLFF	TGTGCCATCGGACAGGGGGGGGATAATGAAAAACTGTTTTTT
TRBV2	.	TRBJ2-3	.	CASISGYTPSTDTQYF	TGTGCCAGCATCAGCGGTTATACACCTAGCACAGATACGCAGTATTTT
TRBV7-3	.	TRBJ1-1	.	CASSLRGGANTEAFF	TGTGCCAGCAGCTTAAGAGGGGGGGCCAACACTGAAGCTTTCTTT